The 20 T cell receptor beta chains listed next were all sequenced from one sample in a study of T cells in pancreatic ductal adenocarcinoma. Selected pancreatic ductal adenocarcinoma patients had undergone surgery without neoadjuvant therapy. Libraries were prepared by immunoSEQ multiplex PCR; TCRdb keeps only in-frame clonotypes and omits some of them. The sample consists of roughly 10,000 clones, 67% of them appearing once. The specimen was pancreatic tumor tissue. These receptors came from a human donor with pancreatic ductal adenocarcinoma.

The chain recombines TRBV7-2 with TRBJ2-1; D may be TRBD2 (7 bases). V was trimmed by 5 bases and J by 1 base, leaving 15 bases between them. In germline, CDR1 is SGHTA, CDR2 FQGNSA. The CDR3 length is 16 residues. For the CDR3, the DNA is TGTGCCAGCAGCCCTAGGGGGGGGACATCCTACAATGAGCAGTTCTTC. Translated: CASSPRGGTSYNEQFF.

The J gene is TRBJ2-2, the V gene TRBV5-1; tentative D call: TRBD2 (5 bases). The V gene's germline CDR1 is SGHRS and CDR2 YFSETQ. This CDR3 region has 15 residues. V lost 0 bases and J lost 3, with 9 bases in between. CDR3: CASSLGLADTGELFF. The CDR3 DNA follows: TGCGCCAGCAGCTTGGGTCTAGCCGACACCGGGGAGCTGTTTTTT.

This chain uses TRBV4-1 with TRBJ2-1, with 11 bases matching TRBD1. V was clipped by 4 bases and J by 8 bases; unmatched bases: 10. The CDR3 spans 16 residues. Germline V gives CDR1 MGHRA, CDR2 YSYEKL. CDR3 nucleotide sequence: TGCGCCAGCAGCCGGTTACCGGGACAGGGGGGGCATGAGCAGTTCTTC. This encodes CASSRLPGQGGHEQFF.

This rearrangement joins TRBV10-3 to TRBJ2-5, with 11 bases lining up with TRBD1. Looked up from germline, CDR1 is ENHRY and CDR2 is SYGVKD. Germline trimming cut 5 bases from V and 4 bases from J; bases unmatched to any gene: 3. CDR3 length equals 14 residues. The CDR3: CAISPGQGVETQYF. CDR3 sequence (DNA): TGTGCCATCAGTCCGGGACAGGGGGTAGAGACCCAGTACTTC.

Remarks on this clone: An end of the junction does not agree with germline; a read error may underlie this. The CDR3 DNA reads as TGTGCCAGCAGCTTACAAGGGGGCGTCGACTTC. Protein sequence: CASSLQGGVDF. J is TRBJ2-7 and V is TRBV7-9; 7 bases line up with TRBD1. CDR3 length: 11 amino acids. Germline V gene lookup returns CDR1 SEHNR and CDR2 FQNEAQ (reference sequence).

V usage is TRBV13 and J usage is TRBJ2-1, with D perhaps matching TRBD1 (5 bases). The CDR3 length is 13 residues. Germline V gene sequence: CDR1 PRHDT, CDR2 FYEKMQ (reference sequence). Trimming took 5 bases from V and 9 from J, leaving 14 bases between them. CDR3 loop: CASSPYRIREQFF. The CDR3 DNA is TGTGCCAGCAGCCCTTACAGGATCCGTGAGCAGTTCTTC. The full variable domain, rest sourced from reference TRBV13 and TRBJ2-1, is AAGVIQSPRHLIKEKRETATLKCYPIPRHDTVYWYQQGPGQDPQFLISFYEKMQSDKGSIPDRFSAQQFSDYHSELNMSSLELGDSALYFCASSPYRIREQFFGPGTRLTVL.

By share, this clone counts as medium-sized. V and J are TRBV6-5 and TRBJ1-1; perhaps TRBD1 as D (5 bases). Germline values: CDR1 MNHEY, CDR2 SVGAGI. The CDR3 covers 14 residues. The germline V and J ends were trimmed by 2 bases and 6 bases, with 13 bases remaining between them. DNA of the CDR3: TGTGCCAGCAGTTACGCACCCTCCAGGGCTGAAGCTTTCTTT. The encoded protein is CASSYAPSRAEAFF.

The rearrangement links TRBV11-2 to TRBJ2-3; 10 bases are a match to TRBD2. Trimming cost V 1 base and J 6 bases; bases outside gene matches: 13. The CDR3 loop spans 18 amino acids. CDR1 and CDR2 from the germline V gene are SGHAT and FQNNGV. In nucleotides, the CDR3 is TGTGCCAGCAGCTTAGGTCCTGAGGCAAGCGGGGGGGCTGATACGCAGTATTTT. As protein: CASSLGPEASGGADTQYF.

J is TRBJ2-2 and V is TRBV2; 16 positions match TRBD2. Germline V gene lookup returns CDR1 SNHLY and CDR2 FYNNEI. CDR3 length: 20 amino acids. The V and J ends lost 8 bases and 1 base, in that order; junction bases with no gene match: 13. The CDR3 coding sequence is TGTGCCAGCGGGTTCCGCACCGGGACTAGCGGGGGGGGGAACACCGGGGAGCTGTTTTTT. It specifies CASGFRTGTSGGGNTGELFF.

This chain uses TRBV6-5 with TRBJ2-7, with 8 bases matching TRBD1. Germline assignment: CDR1 MNHEY and CDR2 SVGAGI. The CDR3 sequence is 16 residues long. Germline trimming cut 4 bases from V and 4 bases from J; bases unmatched to any gene: 12. The CDR3 here is CASSLYSQGASYEQYF. The CDR3 bases are TGTGCCAGCAGTTTGTATAGTCAGGGGGCTTCGTACGAGCAGTACTTC.

The rearrangement joins TRBV6-4 to TRBJ2-3; the D gene is possibly TRBD2 (5 bases). The germline gives CDR1 MRHNA, CDR2 SNTAGT. This CDR3 is built from 14 residues. Trimming took 4 bases from V and 0 from J, leaving 8 bases between them. The CDR3 nucleotides are TGTGCCAGCAGTGTTGGCGGGAGCACAGATACGCAGTATTTT. This codes for CASSVGGSTDTQYF.

The chain carries TRBV5-6 and TRBJ2-1; the match to TRBD2 covers 8 bases. V trimming: 4 bases; J trimming: 3 bases; junction bases outside the gene matches: 9. CDR3 length: 16 amino acids. CDR1 is SGHDT and CDR2 is YYEEEE in the germline V gene. The CDR3: CASSRKFSGIYNEQFF. The CDR3 nucleotides are TGTGCCAGCAGCCGCAAATTTAGCGGGATCTACAATGAGCAGTTCTTC.

This clone occurred a few times. The V and J genes are TRBV7-9 and TRBJ2-1; D is unclear. V was clipped by 5 bases and J by 3 bases, with 5 bases between them. CDR1 and CDR2 (germline): SEHNR, FQNEAQ (reference sequence). There are 12 residues in the CDR3. The CDR3 DNA reads TGTGCCAGCAGCCGAAGCTACAATGAGCAGTTCTTC. Encoded protein: CASSRSYNEQFF. The variable domain in full, completed from reference TRBV7-9 and TRBJ2-1, reads DTGVSQNPRHKITKRGQNVTFRCDPISEHNRLYWYRQTLGQGPEFLTYFQNEAQLEKSRLLSDRFSAERPKGSFSTLEIQRTEQGDSAMYLCASSRSYNEQFFGPGTRLTVL.

This chain uses TRBV10-2 with TRBJ1-2; a possible D gene is TRBD1 (5 bases). This CDR3 has 12 amino acids. V gave up 6 bases and J gave up 3 bases, with 8 bases separating them. CDR1 is WSHSY, CDR2 SAAADI, per germline. In DNA form, the CDR3 reads TGCGCCAGCAGGCGGGACGACTATGGCTACACCTTC. Its translation is CASRRDDYGYTF.

The rearrangement joins TRBV2 to TRBJ2-1, with D tentatively TRBD1 or TRBD2 (5 bases each). Germline V gives CDR1 SNHLY, CDR2 FYNNEI. This CDR3 has 15 amino acids. The ends were cut back, 8 bases at V and 8 bases at J, with 22 bases in the middle. The CDR3 reads CASGGNGYLGDEQFF. The CDR3 DNA reads TGTGCCAGCGGGGGAAATGGCTACCTGGGAGATGAGCAGTTCTTC.

The chain couples TRBV6-6 to TRBJ1-2, with a weak D call TRBD1 (5 bases). Trimming removed 2 bases at V and 6 bases at J, with 13 bases between. Germline V gives CDR1 MNHNY, CDR2 SVGAGI (reference sequence). The length of the CDR3 is 14 residues. This CDR3 is CASSYRDGGDGYTF. The CDR3 nucleotides are TGTGCCAGCAGTTACAGGGACGGCGGGGATGGCTACACCTTC.

The chain recombines TRBV11-1 with TRBJ2-5; TRBD2 agrees at 7 bases. Germline V gives CDR1 SGHAT, CDR2 FQDESV (reference sequence). J lost 1 base, V lost 0 bases, and 2 bases had no gene match. The CDR3 extends over 15 amino acids. The CDR3 DNA reads TGTGCCAGCAGCTTAGCGCGGGGGACCCAAGAGACCCAGTACTTC. This gives the protein CASSLARGTQETQYF.

This clone showed up just a few times. This chain uses TRBV7-9 with TRBJ2-1; D is unresolved. The CDR3 contains 13 residues. V was pared by 5 bases and J by 6 bases, with 11 bases between. CDR1 and CDR2 (germline): SEHNR, FQNEAQ (reference sequence). This chain's CDR3 is CASSETSGNEQFF. CDR3 nucleotide sequence: TGTGCCAGCAGCGAGACCTCGGGCAATGAGCAGTTCTTC.

A remark on this clone: The sample holds other DNA sequences that translate to the same CDR3. The gene calls are TRBV6-1 and TRBJ2-7; a possible D gene is TRBD1 (5 bases). The CDR3 spans 12 residues. The germline CDR1 and CDR2 sequences are MNHNS and SASEGT. Trimming removed 6 bases at V and 5 bases at J, with 11 bases between. The DNA for the CDR3 is TGTGCCAGCAGCGGTACAGGTAACGAGCAGTACTTC. This translates into CASSGTGNEQYF.

The V gene is TRBV5-1, the J gene TRBJ1-4, with D possibly being TRBD1 (5 bases). The ends were cut back, 4 bases at V and 5 bases at J, with 12 bases in the middle. The CDR3 sequence is 14 residues long. The germline V gene encodes CDR1 SGHRS and CDR2 YFSETQ. In DNA, the CDR3 is TGCGCCAGCAGCCTCGGGGGGAGGAATGAAAAACTGTTTTTT. Its translation: CASSLGGRNEKLFF.